This TCR beta chain appears in the sequencing data of a study of T cell changes during pregnancy in multiple sclerosis. Using immunoSEQ multiplex PCR, the repertoire was profiled, and TCRdb retains in-frame clones only, with some absent. The data contain approximately 42,000 clones, around four fifths of them singletons. Germline-derived CDR1 and CDR2 are SGHTA and FQGNSA. CDR3 size: 15 residues. The ends were cut back, 4 bases at V and 8 bases at J, with 20 bases in the middle. The rearrangement joins TRBV7-2 to TRBJ1-2; the D gene is possibly TRBD1 (5 bases). Sequenced here: CD4+ T cells from peripheral blood mononuclear cells, sampled before pregnancy. This receptor was obtained from a female donor with multiple sclerosis, enrolled in a pregnancy study. The CDR3 coding sequence is TGTGCCAGCAGCTCAGACGGTTCCGGGGACTTGGGCTACACCTTC. Translating gives CASSSDGSGDLGYTF.